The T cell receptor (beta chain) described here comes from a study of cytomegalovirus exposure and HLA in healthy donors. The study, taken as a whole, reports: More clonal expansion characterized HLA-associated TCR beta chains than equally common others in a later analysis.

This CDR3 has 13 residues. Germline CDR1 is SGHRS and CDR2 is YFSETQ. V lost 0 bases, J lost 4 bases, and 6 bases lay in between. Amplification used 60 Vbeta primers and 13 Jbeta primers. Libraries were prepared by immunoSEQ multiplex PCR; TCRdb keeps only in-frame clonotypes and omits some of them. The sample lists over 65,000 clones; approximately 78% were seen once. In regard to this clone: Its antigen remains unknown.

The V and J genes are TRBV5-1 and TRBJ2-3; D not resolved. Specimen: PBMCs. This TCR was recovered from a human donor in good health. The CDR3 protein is CASSLGHADTQYF. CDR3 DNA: TGCGCCAGCAGCTTGGGACACGCAGATACGCAGTATTTT.